Reported below is one TCR beta chain. Its antigen is not identified. MiXCR was run by TCRdb on the 5' RACE reads, yielding one entry per CDR3 protein. Here the sample spans 250,000 to 350,000 distinct CDR3 sequences, less than 9.5% being singletons. This sample is drawn from a study of identical twins. Whole-study results and caveats: Findings came from cross-sectional statistics, without long-term follow-up of donors.

Looked up from germline, CDR1 is SGHVS and CDR2 is FQNEAQ. The CDR3 extends over 15 amino acids. The junction had 11 bases not matched to a gene; V was cut back by 5 bases and J by 6 bases. In addition, the sample was reused for a study of yellow fever vaccine responses in identical twins.

Sequenced: CD8+ T cells sorted from blood. J is TRBJ1-2 and V is TRBV7-8; the match to TRBD1 covers 8 bases. The TCR sequence derives from a woman in her late teens or twenties in good health. The CDR3 loop reads CASSPDRVGPDGYTF. CDR3 DNA: TGTGCCAGCAGCCCGGACAGGGTGGGGCCGGATGGCTACACCTTC.